The 17 T cell receptor beta chains in this list originate from one sample, sequenced in a study of cytomegalovirus exposure and HLA in healthy donors. Sequencing used immunoSEQ multiplex PCR; TCRdb keeps in-frame clones, though not all of them. The sample lists around 140,000 clones; approximately 94% were seen once. Sequences were obtained from PBMCs. These receptors came from a man younger than 30 in good health and CMV-seropositive.

The rearrangement joins TRBV9 to TRBJ1-5, with 10 bases fitting TRBD1. Germline CDR1 and CDR2: SGDLS and YYNGEE. Losses at the gene ends were 4 bases for V and 5 bases for J; bases not matched to a gene: 6. The CDR3 runs 15 residues. The CDR3, as DNA: TGTGCCAGCAGCCCAGGGGGGACAGGGGATCAGCCCCAGCATTTT. Protein sequence: CASSPGGTGDQPQHF.

This clone was detected only once. This chain joins TRBV28 and TRBJ2-1; 8 nucleotides agree with TRBD2. Germline V gene sequence: CDR1 MDHEN, CDR2 SYDVKM. The CDR3 sequence is 16 residues long. V lost 1 base to trimming and J lost 3 bases; unmatched junction nucleotides: 5. The CDR3 region is CASSLYGGRHYNEQFF. The CDR3 region has the DNA TGTGCCAGCAGTTTATATGGCGGGAGGCACTACAATGAGCAGTTCTTC.

This clone has just one count. The genes are TRBV19 and TRBJ1-4; D is undetermined. The length of the CDR3 is 14 residues. With 5 bases removed from V and 8 bases from J, the gap between germline ends came to 15 bases. Germline values: CDR1 LNHDA, CDR2 SQIVND (reference sequence). CDR3 sequence reads: CASSPGSLGEKLFF. The CDR3, as DNA: TGTGCCAGTAGTCCGGGATCTCTCGGGGAAAAACTGTTTTTT.

V and J are TRBV5-1 and TRBJ2-1; D possibly corresponds to TRBD2 (5 bases). The V gene's germline CDR1 is SGHRS and CDR2 YFSETQ. Trimming pared 0 bases from V and 8 bases from J, leaving 21 bases between. The CDR3 contains 17 residues. The CDR3 loop reads CASSLDHFRRAWDEQFF. CDR3 in DNA: TGCGCCAGCAGCTTGGACCACTTTCGGCGGGCCTGGGATGAGCAGTTCTTC.

This sequence joins TRBV5-1 and TRBJ2-7; D possibly corresponds to TRBD2 (5 bases). Trimming took off 4 bases at V and 2 bases at J, with 10 bases between the two ends. The CDR3 runs 13 residues. Germline values: CDR1 SGHRS, CDR2 YFSETQ. The CDR3 region is CASSPRATYEQYF. CDR3 nucleotides: TGCGCCAGCAGCCCGCGGGCTACCTACGAGCAGTACTTC. Based on the CDR3 plus reference TRBV5-1 and TRBJ2-7, the full variable domain is KAGVTQTPRYLIKTRGQQVTLSCSPISGHRSVSWYQQTPGQGLQFLFEYFSETQRNKGNFPGRFSGRQFSNSRSEMNVSTLELGDSALYLCASSPRATYEQYFGPGTRLTVT.

Notes on this clone: Different DNA sequences within this sample yield the same CDR3. The rearrangement joins TRBV2 to TRBJ2-5; no clear D. Between the trimmed V and J ends, which lost 2 bases and 0 bases, there was a span of 4 bases. The germline V gene has CDR1 SNHLY and CDR2 FYNNEI. The CDR3 runs 13 residues. The CDR3 DNA sequence: TGTGCCAGCAGTGAACGGTACCAAGAGACCCAGTACTTC. Translating it yields CASSERYQETQYF.

The rearrangement joins TRBV30 to TRBJ2-5, with D uncertain. Germline CDR1 GTSNPN, CDR2 SVGIG (reference sequence). V lost 5 bases and J 5 bases, leaving 6 bases between the germline ends. The CDR3 totals 10 residues. The CDR3 here is CAWERETQYF. CDR3 nucleotides: TGTGCCTGGGAGAGGGAGACCCAGTACTTC.

J is TRBJ1-1 and V is TRBV29-1; 9 positions match TRBD1. The CDR3 runs 15 residues. The junction had 12 bases not matched to a gene; V was cut back by 7 bases and J by 3 bases. Germline CDR1 is SQVTM and CDR2 is ANQGSEA. The CDR3 nucleotides read TGCAGCGCCCCAGGGACAGGGAATTTTTACACTGAAGCTTTCTTT. It codes for CSAPGTGNFYTEAFF.

The chain is built from TRBV9 and TRBJ1-3, with no clear D. The CDR3 covers 14 residues. Trimming took off 4 bases at V and 0 bases at J, with 8 bases between the two ends. Germline loops: CDR1 SGDLS, CDR2 YYNGEE. The CDR3 loop is CASSPGSSGNTIYF. The CDR3, as DNA: TGTGCCAGCAGCCCCGGGTCCTCTGGAAACACCATATATTTT.

The chain links TRBV5-1 to TRBJ2-1; TRBD1 is a possible D gene (6 bases). The CDR3 spans 15 residues. V was pared by 5 bases and J by 3 bases, with 15 bases between. The V gene's germline CDR1 is SGHRS and CDR2 YFSETQ. The CDR3 DNA sequence: TGCGCCAGCAGACGCACAGGGAACTACTACAATGAGCAGTTCTTC. Translation: CASRRTGNYYNEQFF.

This chain connects TRBV7-9 to TRBJ2-7, with 8 bases identical to TRBD2. The CDR3 spans 14 residues. V lost 4 bases, J lost 7 bases, and 9 bases stayed unmatched. Germline CDR1 reads SEHNR; CDR2 reads FQNEAQ (reference sequence). The CDR3 coding sequence is TGTGCCAGCAGCTCCCCCCGGGAGGGAGGAGAGCAGTACTTC. Its translation: CASSSPREGGEQYF.

The CDR3 loop is CASSGRQGNTEAFF. The DNA for the CDR3 is TGTGCCAGCAGTGGGCGACAGGGGAACACTGAAGCTTTCTTT. V and J are TRBV28 and TRBJ1-1; 7 bases align to TRBD1. The germline CDR1 and CDR2 sequences are MDHEN and SYDVKM. V trimming: 5 bases; J trimming: 1 base; junction bases outside the gene matches: 4. The CDR3 loop spans 14 amino acids.

This chain links TRBV7-6 with TRBJ1-1, with no clear D. Germline CDR1 and CDR2: SGHVS and FNYEAQ. V was clipped by 1 base and J by 1 base, with 4 bases between them. The CDR3 loop spans 13 amino acids. CDR3 nucleotide sequence: TGTGCCAGCAGCTTAGACAGGAACACTGAAGCTTTCTTT. Translating gives CASSLDRNTEAFF.

The genes are TRBV29-1 and TRBJ2-3, with D perhaps TRBD1 (6 bases). Trimming left V 4 bases short and J 6 bases short, with 11 bases between. CDR3 length equals 12 residues. Germline CDR1 reads SQVTM; CDR2 reads ANQGSEA. The CDR3 spells CSVVQGSDTQYF. CDR3 DNA sequence: TGCAGCGTTGTACAGGGTTCCGATACGCAGTATTTT.

This chain joins TRBV9 and TRBJ2-3; 7 bases are shared with TRBD2. Losses at the gene ends were 0 bases for V and 5 bases for J; bases not matched to a gene: 9. Germline loops: CDR1 SGDLS, CDR2 YYNGEE. CDR3 length: 16 residues. The CDR3 nucleotides read TGTGCCAGCAGCGTAGGGGGCGGGAGCATGAGAGATACGCAGTATTTT. Amino acids: CASSVGGGSMRDTQYF.

The J gene is TRBJ2-3, the V gene TRBV6-6; the D gene is possibly TRBD1 (5 bases). The germline gives CDR1 MNHNY, CDR2 SVGAGI (reference sequence). CDR3 length equals 15 residues. Trimming took 2 bases from V and 1 from J, leaving 10 bases between them. The CDR3 loop is CASSYRARGTDTQYF. The CDR3 region has the DNA TGTGCCAGCAGTTACAGGGCCAGGGGCACAGATACGCAGTATTTT.

The J gene is TRBJ2-7, the V gene TRBV4-2, with D unclear. Germline assignment: CDR1 LGHNA and CDR2 YNFKEQ. Trimming took 0 bases from V and 1 from J, leaving 10 bases between them. The CDR3 covers 15 residues. The CDR3, as DNA: TGTGCCAGCAGCCAAGATCAAGCCCCGTCCTACGAGCAGTACTTC. It encodes CASSQDQAPSYEQYF.